This T cell receptor beta chain was sequenced for a study of T cells in Graves' hyperthyroidism and ophthalmopathy. Study as a whole: At initial diagnosis, before any treatment had begun, peripheral blood was obtained. Study results and caveats: Among clonotypes expanded in thyroid above 0.001, most were also found in blood. Stable hyperthyroidism and ophthalmopathy were separated using 13 V-J signatures.

This clonotype was seen a few times. Its antigen is unknown. The CDR3 is 17 amino acids. V gave up 5 bases and J gave up 9 bases; unmatched junction bases: 12. TCR beta CDR3 sequences were amplified from RNA transcripts. Primed by the HTBI set, a first-round RT-PCR was run on the TCR CDR3. One entry per CDR3 protein, called by TCRdb with MiXCR from the multiplex PCR reads. The sample consists of 600,000 or so distinct CDR3 sequences, around 15% of them appearing once. V usage is TRBV12-3 or TRBV12-4 and J usage is TRBJ1-6; TRBD1 matches 11 bases. The sequencing sample was made of blood. This receptor was obtained from a young woman with Graves' hyperthyroidism. The DNA of the CDR3 is TGTGCCAGCAGTCAGGCTCTTGGACAGGGGGCAAGTTCACCCCTCCACTTT. Protein: CASSQALGQGASSPLHF.